This T cell receptor beta chain was sequenced in a study of blood T cell repertoires in COVID-19. On the study more broadly: Samples of COVID-19 (acute and convalescent) were obtained from the United States, Italy and Spain. T cells, B-cell-depleted T cells, or PBMCs provided the cDNA or gDNA that served as material.

The table came from immunoSEQ multiplex PCR; TCRdb's copy has only in-frame clones and leaves some out. The table has fewer than 150,000 clones, around 81% seen once. V trimming: 1 base; J trimming: 1 base; junction bases outside the gene matches: 3. This CDR3 spans 16 amino acids. Germline loops: CDR1 SGHRS, CDR2 YFSETQ. The chain employs TRBV5-1 and TRBJ2-1; 9 bases map to TRBD2. The specimen was peripheral blood. The clonotype originates from a human donor in a cohort sampled during active COVID-19. The CDR3 DNA is TGCGCCAGCAGCTTGATAGCGGGGGTGTCCTACAATGAGCAGTTCTTC. Its translation is CASSLIAGVSYNEQFF. Based on the CDR3 plus reference TRBV5-1 and TRBJ2-1, the full variable domain is KAGVTQTPRYLIKTRGQQVTLSCSPISGHRSVSWYQQTPGQGLQFLFEYFSETQRNKGNFPGRFSGRQFSNSRSEMNVSTLELGDSALYLCASSLIAGVSYNEQFFGPGTRLTVL.